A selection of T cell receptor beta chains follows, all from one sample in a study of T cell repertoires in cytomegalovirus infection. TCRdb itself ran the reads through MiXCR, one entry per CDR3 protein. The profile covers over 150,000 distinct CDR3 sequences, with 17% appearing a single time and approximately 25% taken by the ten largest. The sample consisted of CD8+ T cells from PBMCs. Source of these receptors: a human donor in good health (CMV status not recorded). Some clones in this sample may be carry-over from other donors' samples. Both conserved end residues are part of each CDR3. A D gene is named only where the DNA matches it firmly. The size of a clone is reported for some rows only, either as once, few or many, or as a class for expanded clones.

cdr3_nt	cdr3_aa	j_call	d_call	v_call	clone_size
TGTGCCAGCAGTTACTCAGGACAGGGATCCGAGCAGTACTTC	CASSYSGQGSEQYF	TRBJ2-7	TRBD1	TRBV6-2/TRBV6-3	-
TGTGCCAACAGACAGGGGGAGCAGTTCTTC	CANRQGEQFF	TRBJ2-1	TRBD1	TRBV2	few
TGTGCCAGCAGCCAAGCGGCGGTTAACACCGGGGAGCTGTTTTTT	CASSQAAVNTGELFF	TRBJ2-2	-	TRBV14	-
TGTGCCAGCAGTCCCTCGGCGGCAAGGCCGAATTCACCCCTCCACTTT	CASSPSAARPNSPLHF	TRBJ1-6	-	TRBV12-3/TRBV12-4	few
TGCGCCAGCAGCTCCGGGGGTTGGACAGGGTTGGGGCAGGGGACTGAAGCTTTCTTT	CASSSGGWTGLGQGTEAFF	TRBJ1-1	TRBD1	TRBV5-1	-
TGTGCCAGCAGCTCCCGGCATGGGGGCGACACTGAAGCTTTCTTT	CASSSRHGGDTEAFF	TRBJ1-1	-	TRBV7-9	-
TGTGCCAGCAGATCGGGGAATGAGCAGTTCTTC	CASRSGNEQFF	TRBJ2-1	-	TRBV6-2/TRBV6-3	once
TGTACCAGCAGTTTCGGACAGGGAGCGCAGTATTTT	CTSSFGQGAQYF	TRBJ2-3	TRBD1	TRBV27	-
TGTGCCAGCAGTTCCAACGCTGCAACTAATGAAAAACTGTTTTTT	CASSSNAATNEKLFF	TRBJ1-4	-	TRBV6-6	-
TGCAGTGCTATGGGGGTTTCGTCTGGAAACACCATATATTTT	CSAMGVSSGNTIYF	TRBJ1-3	-	TRBV20-1	few
TGTGCCAGCAGCGAAGGGACAGGCATCTACGAGCAGTACTTC	CASSEGTGIYEQYF	TRBJ2-7	TRBD1	TRBV25-1	few
TGCAGCGTGAGACCTAATGAAAAACTGTTTTTT	CSVRPNEKLFF	TRBJ1-4	-	TRBV29-1	few
TGCAGTGCTAGCGGAGAGGGGGACACCTACGAGCAGTACTTC	CSASGEGDTYEQYF	TRBJ2-7	-	TRBV20-1	few
TGTGCCAGCACCAGGGGCCTAGCGGAGCTCACAGATACGCAGTATTTT	CASTRGLAELTDTQYF	TRBJ2-3	-	TRBV7-8	many
TGTGCCAGCACCGGACACGGGACAGGCGATGGCTACACCTTC	CASTGHGTGDGYTF	TRBJ1-2	TRBD1	TRBV7-2	few
TGCAGCGTTGAAACAGGGGAAAACGAAAAACTGTTTTTT	CSVETGENEKLFF	TRBJ1-4	TRBD1	TRBV29-1	-
TGTGCCAGCAGCCCCCCGGGGAGTACGAACACTGAAGCTTTCTTT	CASSPPGSTNTEAFF	TRBJ1-1	-	TRBV7-6	few
TGCAGCGTTGAAACAGGGCAAGACTACGAGCAGTACTTC	CSVETGQDYEQYF	TRBJ2-7	-	TRBV29-1	few
TGTGCCAGCAAGGACGCTGCAGGCTCTTCCTACGAGCAGTACTTC	CASKDAAGSSYEQYF	TRBJ2-7	-	TRBV2	-
TGTGCCAGCAGCGAATCACGACAGGGATCGAACACCGGGGAGCTGTTTTTT	CASSESRQGSNTGELFF	TRBJ2-2	TRBD1	TRBV7-9	-
TGTGCCAGCAGCTTCCCCCTGTCCTACGAGCAGTACTTC	CASSFPLSYEQYF	TRBJ2-7	-	TRBV7-9	few
TGTGCCAGCAGCGTTTCCGGGACGGATAACTCCTACGAGCAGTACTTC	CASSVSGTDNSYEQYF	TRBJ2-7	-	TRBV28	few
TGTGCCATCAGTGAGTCCAAGGACAGCCCCTACGAGCAGTACTTC	CAISESKDSPYEQYF	TRBJ2-7	-	TRBV10-3	few
TGTGCCAGCGCGACCGGGACCGGTACCTACGAGCAGTACTTC	CASATGTGTYEQYF	TRBJ2-7	-	TRBV4-2	-
TGTGCCAGCAGCTTATCTGCGTCCCCAGCCGAAGCTTTCTTT	CASSLSASPAEAFF	TRBJ1-1	-	TRBV7-9	many
TGTGCCAGCAGTTACTCTCCGGGGAATCGGTACGAGCAGTACTTC	CASSYSPGNRYEQYF	TRBJ2-7	-	TRBV6-5	-
TGCGCCAGCAGCCAAGAGATAGGGGCTCTGAATCAGCCCCAGCATTTT	CASSQEIGALNQPQHF	TRBJ1-5	-	TRBV4-1	-
TGTGCCAGCAGCCCAACTCCCCGAAGAGGGTTCTCTGGCTACACCTTC	CASSPTPRRGFSGYTF	TRBJ1-2	-	TRBV7-9	-
TGTGCCAGCAGCCCCACCAATAGGGGGCTGGAAAACTATGGCTACACCTTC	CASSPTNRGLENYGYTF	TRBJ1-2	TRBD1	TRBV4-2	few
TGTGCCAGCAGTTTACTCCCTAGCGGGGCCACAGATACGCAGTATTTT	CASSLLPSGATDTQYF	TRBJ2-3	TRBD2	TRBV28	-
TGTGCCAGCAGTGGAACGGCGAACACCGGGAAGCTGTTTTTT	CASSGTANTGKLFF	TRBJ2-2	-	TRBV12-3/TRBV12-4	few
TGTGCCAGCAGCTCGGACGGAATCTCCTACGAGCAGTACTTC	CASSSDGISYEQYF	TRBJ2-7	-	TRBV7-9	few
TGTGCCAGCAGCGATAAGCCCGACACTGAAGCTTTCTTT	CASSDKPDTEAFF	TRBJ1-1	-	TRBV7-6	-
TGTGCCAGCAGCCCCTCTAGCGTGTACGAGCAGTACTTC	CASSPSSVYEQYF	TRBJ2-7	-	TRBV7-2	many
TGTGCCAGCTCACCAGCACAGGCAGGACAGTGGATGTATAGCAATCAGCCCCAGCATTTT	CASSPAQAGQWMYSNQPQHF	TRBJ1-5	-	TRBV18	-
TGCAGTGCGTCAACACCCCAGGGGTGGGCAGATACGCAGTATTTT	CSASTPQGWADTQYF	TRBJ2-3	-	TRBV20-1	few
TGTGCCAGCAGCTTAGTTCAGGGTTCCTACGAGCAGTACTTC	CASSLVQGSYEQYF	TRBJ2-7	-	TRBV7-6	-
TGTGCCAGCAGCTTAGACCCCGCCGTGCCCTATGGCTACACCTTC	CASSLDPAVPYGYTF	TRBJ1-2	-	TRBV7-8	few
TGTGCCAGCAGTTACGGTATACGGGACAGGGGTTCCTACGAGCAGTACTTC	CASSYGIRDRGSYEQYF	TRBJ2-7	TRBD1	TRBV6-2/TRBV6-3	few
TGTGCCAGCAGCGTAGAGGAGGGCGTTACTGAAGCTTTCTTT	CASSVEEGVTEAFF	TRBJ1-1	-	TRBV9	-
TGTGCCAGCAGCCCCGGATATGGCTACACCTTC	CASSPGYGYTF	TRBJ1-2	-	TRBV14	-
TGTGCCATCAGTGAGCCGAATGTCATTCCTGTCGGGAACACTGAAGCTTTCTTT	CAISEPNVIPVGNTEAFF	TRBJ1-1	-	TRBV10-3	-
TGTGCCAGCAGCTTTAGGCTACTCTCCTACAATGAGCAGTTCTTC	CASSFRLLSYNEQFF	TRBJ2-1	-	TRBV7-6	few
TGTGCCAGCAGACCTAGCGGGGGGGGTTACCAAGAGACCCAGTACTTC	CASRPSGGGYQETQYF	TRBJ2-5	TRBD2	TRBV7-8	few
TGCGCCAGCAGCCAGGATGTTAGCTCCTATAATTCACCCCTCCACTTT	CASSQDVSSYNSPLHF	TRBJ1-6	-	TRBV4-3	few
TGTGCCAGCAGCCCAGGACCGGAGACCCAGTACTTC	CASSPGPETQYF	TRBJ2-5	-	TRBV9	-
TGTGCCAGCAGTACGACAGGGAATATAGGGAATGAGCAGTTCTTC	CASSTTGNIGNEQFF	TRBJ2-1	TRBD1	TRBV12-3/TRBV12-4	few
TGTGCCAGCAGCCTAGGGGGATCGGATTCACCCCTCCACTTT	CASSLGGSDSPLHF	TRBJ1-6	-	TRBV6-2/TRBV6-3	-
TGTGCCAGCAGCTCCGGAGTGGGACGTTGGATTTCACCCCTCCACTTT	CASSSGVGRWISPLHF	TRBJ1-6	-	TRBV11-2	few
TGTGCCAGCAGCGCGCCGGGACGGATTAATGAAAAACTGTTTTTT	CASSAPGRINEKLFF	TRBJ1-4	-	TRBV7-2	-
TGTGCCAGCAGCCCCATGGACAGTAGCAATCAGCCCCAGCATTTT	CASSPMDSSNQPQHF	TRBJ1-5	-	TRBV7-8	few
TGTGCCAGCAGTCCCCCCGGGACTAGCGGGGGGGCCGGCACAGATACGCAGTATTTT	CASSPPGTSGGAGTDTQYF	TRBJ2-3	TRBD2	TRBV13	once
TGTGCTAGTGGTTTGGGGCAGGGGGATGGCTACACCTTC	CASGLGQGDGYTF	TRBJ1-2	TRBD1	TRBV12-5	-
TGTGCCAGCAGCTTAAACGGGAGGGAGCTGTTTTTT	CASSLNGRELFF	TRBJ2-2	-	TRBV7-3	-
TGTGCCAGCTCATCAGACAGGGGATGGAACACTGAAGCTTTCTTT	CASSSDRGWNTEAFF	TRBJ1-1	TRBD1	TRBV18	-
TGTGCCAGCAGCCCCCCGGGAGGGATCTACGAGCAGTACTTC	CASSPPGGIYEQYF	TRBJ2-7	TRBD2	TRBV7-9	-
TGTGCCAGCGCGCCCCGGACAGGGGGACGAGAGACCCAGTACTTC	CASAPRTGGRETQYF	TRBJ2-5	TRBD1	TRBV6-6	few
TGTGCCAGCAGCACACCCCGGGACAGGGACTACAATGAGCAGTTCTTC	CASSTPRDRDYNEQFF	TRBJ2-1	TRBD1	TRBV9	-
TGTGCCAGCAGCTTCGGAGGGCCCTATGGCTACACCTTC	CASSFGGPYGYTF	TRBJ1-2	-	TRBV7-2	many